This T cell receptor beta chain was captured by sequencing in a study of cytomegalovirus exposure and HLA in healthy donors. The PCR made use of 60 Vbeta and 13 Jbeta primers. Measured with immunoSEQ multiplex PCR; TCRdb has only the in-frame clones, and not every one. The sample lists over 55,000 clones, approximately 80% occurring once. CDR3 length: 15 residues. V was pared by 5 bases and J by 8 bases, with 10 bases of the junction left unmatched. Germline V gene sequence: CDR1 MDHEN, CDR2 SYDVKM. The TCR comes from a man aged 40-49 years in good health and CMV-seronegative. The gene calls are TRBV28 and TRBJ2-1; 9 nucleotides line up with TRBD1. Sequences were obtained from PBMCs. The CDR3 nucleotides are TGTGCCAGCAGTCTTCCGGGACAGGGTTCGCATGAGCAGTTCTTC. The encoded protein is CASSLPGQGSHEQFF.